This T cell receptor beta chain was found in a study of breast tumors, draining lymph nodes, adjacent tissues. CDR3 length: 13 residues. Looked up from germline, CDR1 is SGHTS and CDR2 is YDEGEE. V dropped 4 bases and J dropped 8 bases, with 10 bases sitting between them. TCRdb re-derived calls from the multiplex PCR reads in MiXCR, one entry per CDR3 protein. The sample lists 12,000 or so distinct CDR3 sequences, approximately 46% occurring once. As for this clonotype: A much bigger clone sits one base away, suggesting this may be a read error.

This TCR came from a female donor with breast cancer. Some clones in this sample may be carry-over from other donors' samples. Sequencing input: tumor-adjacent breast tissue. The J gene is TRBJ1-6, the V gene TRBV5-8, with a weak D call TRBD1 (6 bases). The CDR3 spells CASSKHRDSPLHF. DNA for the CDR3: TGTGCCAGCAGCAAACACAGGGATTCACCCCTCCACTTT.